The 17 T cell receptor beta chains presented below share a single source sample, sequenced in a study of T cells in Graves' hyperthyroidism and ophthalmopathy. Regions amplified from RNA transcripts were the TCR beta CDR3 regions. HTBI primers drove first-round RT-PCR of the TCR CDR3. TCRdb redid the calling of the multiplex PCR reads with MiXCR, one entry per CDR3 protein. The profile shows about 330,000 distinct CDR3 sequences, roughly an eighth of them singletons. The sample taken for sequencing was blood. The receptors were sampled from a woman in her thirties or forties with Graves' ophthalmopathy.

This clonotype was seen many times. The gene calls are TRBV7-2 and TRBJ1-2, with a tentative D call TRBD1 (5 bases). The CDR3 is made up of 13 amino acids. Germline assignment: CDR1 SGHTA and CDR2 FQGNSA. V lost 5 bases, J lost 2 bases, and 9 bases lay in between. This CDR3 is CASSPEGNYGYTF. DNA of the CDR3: TGTGCCAGCAGCCCCGAGGGGAACTATGGCTACACCTTC. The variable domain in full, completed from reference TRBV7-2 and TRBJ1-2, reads GAGVSQSPSNKVTEKGKDVELRCDPISGHTALYWYRQSLGQGLEFLIYFQGNSAPDKSGLPSDRFSAERTGGSVSTLTIQRTQQEDSAVYLCASSPEGNYGYTFGSGTRLTVV.

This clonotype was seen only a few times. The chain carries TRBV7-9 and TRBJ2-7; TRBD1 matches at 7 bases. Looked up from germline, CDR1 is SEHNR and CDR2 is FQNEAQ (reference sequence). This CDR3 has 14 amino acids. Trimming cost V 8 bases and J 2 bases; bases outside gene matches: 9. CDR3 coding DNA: TGTGCCAGCGGCCTTCAGGACAGGCCCTACGAGCAGTACTTC. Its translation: CASGLQDRPYEQYF.

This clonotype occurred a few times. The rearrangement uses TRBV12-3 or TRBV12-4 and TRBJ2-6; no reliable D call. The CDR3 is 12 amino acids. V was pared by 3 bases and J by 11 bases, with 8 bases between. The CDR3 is CASSFTVDVLTF. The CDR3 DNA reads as TGTGCCAGCAGTTTTACGGTGGACGTCCTGACTTTC.

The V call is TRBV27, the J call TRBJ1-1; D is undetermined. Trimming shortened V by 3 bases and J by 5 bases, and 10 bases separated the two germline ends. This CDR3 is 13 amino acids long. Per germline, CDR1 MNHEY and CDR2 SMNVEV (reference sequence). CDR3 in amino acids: CASSFKRRTEAFF. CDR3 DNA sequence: TGTGCCAGCAGTTTTAAAAGGAGAACTGAAGCTTTCTTT.

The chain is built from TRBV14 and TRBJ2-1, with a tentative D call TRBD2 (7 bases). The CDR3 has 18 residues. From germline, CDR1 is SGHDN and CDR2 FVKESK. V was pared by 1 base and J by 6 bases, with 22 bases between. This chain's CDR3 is CASSQVLGRKGGGNEQFF. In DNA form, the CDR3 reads TGTGCCAGCAGCCAAGTGCTTGGGAGGAAGGGAGGGGGCAATGAGCAGTTCTTC.

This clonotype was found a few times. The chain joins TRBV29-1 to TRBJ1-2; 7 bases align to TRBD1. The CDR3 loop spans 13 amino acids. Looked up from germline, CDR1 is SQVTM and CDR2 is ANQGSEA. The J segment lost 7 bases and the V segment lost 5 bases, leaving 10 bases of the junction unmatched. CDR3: CSVSSDREVGYTF. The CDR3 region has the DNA TGCAGCGTTTCCTCTGACAGGGAGGTTGGCTACACCTTC.

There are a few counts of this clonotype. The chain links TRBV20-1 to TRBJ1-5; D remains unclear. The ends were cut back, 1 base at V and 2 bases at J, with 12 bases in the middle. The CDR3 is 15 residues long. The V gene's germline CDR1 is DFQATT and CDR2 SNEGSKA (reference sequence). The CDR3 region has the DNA TGCAGTGCTAGAGTAGGGATCTTGGGCAATCAGCCCCAGCATTTT. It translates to CSARVGILGNQPQHF.

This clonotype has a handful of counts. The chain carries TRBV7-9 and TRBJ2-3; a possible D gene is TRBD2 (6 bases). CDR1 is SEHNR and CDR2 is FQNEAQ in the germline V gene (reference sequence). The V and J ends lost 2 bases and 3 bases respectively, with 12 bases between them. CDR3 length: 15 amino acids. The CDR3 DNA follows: TGTGCCAGCAGCTTACGTAGCGGAGCAACAGATACGCAGTATTTT. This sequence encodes CASSLRSGATDTQYF.

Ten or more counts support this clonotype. The CDR3 DNA reads as TGTGCCAGTAGTATGACTAGCGGGAGAGGGGACAATGAGCAGTTCTTC. It codes for CASSMTSGRGDNEQFF. The V call is TRBV19, the J call TRBJ2-1; TRBD2 agrees at 12 bases. This CDR3 contains 16 residues. In germline, CDR1 is LNHDA, CDR2 SQIVND (reference sequence). J gave up 5 bases and V 3 bases, and 5 bases lay outside the gene matches.

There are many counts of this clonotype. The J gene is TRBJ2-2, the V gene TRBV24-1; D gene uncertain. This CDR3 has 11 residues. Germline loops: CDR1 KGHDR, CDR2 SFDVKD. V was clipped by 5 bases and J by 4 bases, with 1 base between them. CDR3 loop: CATSVTGELFF. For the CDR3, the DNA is TGTGCCACCAGTGTCACCGGGGAGCTGTTTTTT.

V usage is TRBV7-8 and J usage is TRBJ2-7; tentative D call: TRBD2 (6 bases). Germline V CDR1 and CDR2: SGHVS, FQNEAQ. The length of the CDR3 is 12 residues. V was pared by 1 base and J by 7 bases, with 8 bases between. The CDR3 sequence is CASSLVGTEQYF. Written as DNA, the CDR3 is TGTGCCAGCAGCTTAGTCGGGACTGAGCAGTACTTC.

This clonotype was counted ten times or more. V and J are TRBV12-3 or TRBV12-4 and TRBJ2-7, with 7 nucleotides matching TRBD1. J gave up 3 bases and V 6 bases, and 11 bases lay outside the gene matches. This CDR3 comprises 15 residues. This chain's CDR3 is CASRDGTATLYEQYF. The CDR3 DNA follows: TGTGCCAGCAGAGACGGGACAGCGACGCTCTACGAGCAGTACTTC.

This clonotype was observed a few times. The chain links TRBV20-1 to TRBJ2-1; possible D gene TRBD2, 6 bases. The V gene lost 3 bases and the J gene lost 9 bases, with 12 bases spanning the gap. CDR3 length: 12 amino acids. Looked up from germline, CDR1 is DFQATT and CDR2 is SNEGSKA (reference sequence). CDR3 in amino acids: CSARGRWGEQFF. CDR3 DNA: TGCAGTGCTAGGGGGAGGTGGGGTGAGCAGTTCTTC.

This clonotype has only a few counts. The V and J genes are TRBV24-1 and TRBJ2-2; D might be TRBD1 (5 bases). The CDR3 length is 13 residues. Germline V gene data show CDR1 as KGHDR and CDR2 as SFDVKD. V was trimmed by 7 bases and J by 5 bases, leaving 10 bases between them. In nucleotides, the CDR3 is TGTGCCACCAGGGGGCTAGGGACCGGGGAGCTGTTTTTT. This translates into CATRGLGTGELFF.

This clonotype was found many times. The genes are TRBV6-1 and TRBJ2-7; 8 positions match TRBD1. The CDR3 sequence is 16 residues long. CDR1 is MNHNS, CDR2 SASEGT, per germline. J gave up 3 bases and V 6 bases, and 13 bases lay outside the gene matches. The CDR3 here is CASSEINRGFHYEQYF. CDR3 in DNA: TGTGCCAGCAGCGAAATAAACAGGGGGTTTCACTACGAGCAGTACTTC.

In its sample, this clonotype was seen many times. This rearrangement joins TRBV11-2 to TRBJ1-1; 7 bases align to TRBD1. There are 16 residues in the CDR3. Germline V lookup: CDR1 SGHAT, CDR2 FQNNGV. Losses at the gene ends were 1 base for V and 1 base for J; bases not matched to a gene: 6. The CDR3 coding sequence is TGTGCCAGCAGCTTAGGGCCACAGGGGAGGAACACTGAAGCTTTCTTT. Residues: CASSLGPQGRNTEAFF.

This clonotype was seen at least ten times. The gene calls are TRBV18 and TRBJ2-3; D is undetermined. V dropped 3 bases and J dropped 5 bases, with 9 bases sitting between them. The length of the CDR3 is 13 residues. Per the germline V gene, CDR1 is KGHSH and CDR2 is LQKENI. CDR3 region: CASSPTWGDTQYF. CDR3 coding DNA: TGTGCCAGCTCACCGACGTGGGGAGATACGCAGTATTTT.